This entry describes one TCR beta chain. The entry originates in a study of OX40 agonist ivuxolimab in advanced cancers. For the study at large: All patients had ivuxolimab intravenously every 2 weeks at 0.01 to 10 mg/kg. At approximately 83% male, the cohort had a mean age of 60 years, ranging from about 23 to 79.

Repertoires were generated with immunoSEQ multiplex PCR, while TCRdb's copy carries only in-frame clones and drops some. This table holds about 62,000 clones, around 79% found once. CDR3 length equals 17 residues. The TCR was taken from an adult with an advanced solid tumor such as melanoma, head and neck, liver or kidney cancer. This material consisted of CD4+ or CD8+ T cells sorted from blood, taken in a trial of the OX40 agonist ivuxolimab. V gene TRBV21-1 combines with J gene TRBJ2-1; the tabulated D call, TRBD2, remains unverified against the DNA. TRBV21-1 represents a pseudogene. The CDR3 sequence is CVRVTFDLTAYYNEQFF. The CDR3 DNA reads as TGTGTCAGGGTCACATTCGACCTGACTGCCTACTACAATGAGCAGTTCTTC.